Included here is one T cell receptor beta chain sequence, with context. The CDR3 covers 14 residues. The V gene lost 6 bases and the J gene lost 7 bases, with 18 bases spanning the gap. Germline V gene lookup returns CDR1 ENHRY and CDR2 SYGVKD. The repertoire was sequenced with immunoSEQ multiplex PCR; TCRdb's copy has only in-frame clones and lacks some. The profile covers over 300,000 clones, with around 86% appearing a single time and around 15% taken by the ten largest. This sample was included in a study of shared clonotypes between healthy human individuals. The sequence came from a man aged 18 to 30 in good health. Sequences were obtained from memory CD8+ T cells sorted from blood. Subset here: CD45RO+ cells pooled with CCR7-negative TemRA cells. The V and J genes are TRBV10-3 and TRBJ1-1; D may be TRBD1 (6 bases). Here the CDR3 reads CAISLTGWKGEAFF. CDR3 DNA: TGTGCCATCAGCTTGACAGGTTGGAAGGGTGAAGCTTTCTTT.